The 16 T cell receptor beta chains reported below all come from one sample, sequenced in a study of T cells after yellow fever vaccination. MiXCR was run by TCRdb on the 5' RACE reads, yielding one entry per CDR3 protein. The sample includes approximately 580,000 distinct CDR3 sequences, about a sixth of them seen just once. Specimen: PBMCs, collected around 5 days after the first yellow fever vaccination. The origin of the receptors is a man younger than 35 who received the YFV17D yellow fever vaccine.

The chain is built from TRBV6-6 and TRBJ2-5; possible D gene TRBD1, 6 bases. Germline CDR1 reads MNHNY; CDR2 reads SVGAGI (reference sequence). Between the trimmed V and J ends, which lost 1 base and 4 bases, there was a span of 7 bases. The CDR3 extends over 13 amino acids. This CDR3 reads CASSYWTAETQYF. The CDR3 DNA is TGTGCCAGCAGTTACTGGACAGCAGAGACCCAGTACTTC.

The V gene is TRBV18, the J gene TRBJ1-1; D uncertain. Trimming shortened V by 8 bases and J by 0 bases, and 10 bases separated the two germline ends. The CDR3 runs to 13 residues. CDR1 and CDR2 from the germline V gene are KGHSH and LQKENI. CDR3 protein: CASTTNMNTEAFF. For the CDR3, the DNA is TGTGCCAGCACGACTAACATGAACACTGAAGCTTTCTTT.

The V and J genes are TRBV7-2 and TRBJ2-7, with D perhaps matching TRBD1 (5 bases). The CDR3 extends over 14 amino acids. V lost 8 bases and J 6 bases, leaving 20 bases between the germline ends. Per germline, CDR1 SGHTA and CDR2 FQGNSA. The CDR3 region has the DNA TGTGCCAGCTCCCCCACGGGCCAGGGAACCGAGCAGTACGTC. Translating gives CASSPTGQGTEQYV.

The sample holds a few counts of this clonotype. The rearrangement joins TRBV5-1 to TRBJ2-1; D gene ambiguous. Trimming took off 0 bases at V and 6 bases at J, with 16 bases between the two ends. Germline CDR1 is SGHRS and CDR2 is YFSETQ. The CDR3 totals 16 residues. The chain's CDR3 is CASSLGAYRTSNEQFF. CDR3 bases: TGCGCCAGCAGCTTGGGAGCCTATCGTACGAGCAATGAGCAGTTCTTC.

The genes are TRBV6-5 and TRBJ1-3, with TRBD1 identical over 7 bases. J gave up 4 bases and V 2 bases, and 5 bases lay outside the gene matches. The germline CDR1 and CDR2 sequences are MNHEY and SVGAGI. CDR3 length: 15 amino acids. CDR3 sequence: CASSYEGASGNTIYF. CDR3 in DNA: TGTGCCAGCAGTTACGAGGGGGCCAGCGGAAACACCATATATTTT.

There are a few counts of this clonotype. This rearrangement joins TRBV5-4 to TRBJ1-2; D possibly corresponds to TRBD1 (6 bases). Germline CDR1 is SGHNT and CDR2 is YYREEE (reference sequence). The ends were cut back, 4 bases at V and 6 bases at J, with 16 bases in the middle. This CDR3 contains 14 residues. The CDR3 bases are TGTGCCAGCAGCCCCACGCAGGGGATCGATGGCTACACCTTC. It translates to CASSPTQGIDGYTF.

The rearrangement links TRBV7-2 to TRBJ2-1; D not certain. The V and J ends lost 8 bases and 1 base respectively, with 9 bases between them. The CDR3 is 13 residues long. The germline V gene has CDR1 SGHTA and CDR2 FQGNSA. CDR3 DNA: TGTGCCAGCCTACCGGATTCCTACAATGAGCAGTTCTTC. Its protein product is CASLPDSYNEQFF.

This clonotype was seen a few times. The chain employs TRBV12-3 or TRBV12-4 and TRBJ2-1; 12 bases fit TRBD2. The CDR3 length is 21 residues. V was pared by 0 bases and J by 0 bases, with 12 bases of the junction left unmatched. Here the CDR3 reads CASSLARRGLAGLSSYNEQFF. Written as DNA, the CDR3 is TGTGCCAGCAGTTTAGCGCGTAGGGGACTAGCGGGCCTGAGCTCCTACAATGAGCAGTTCTTC.

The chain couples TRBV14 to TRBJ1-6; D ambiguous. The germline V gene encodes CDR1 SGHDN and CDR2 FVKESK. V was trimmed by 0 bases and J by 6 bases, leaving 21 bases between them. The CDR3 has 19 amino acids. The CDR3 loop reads CASSQEPRRGGFRNSPLHF. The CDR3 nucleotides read TGTGCCAGCAGCCAAGAACCCCGCCGGGGAGGATTTCGTAATTCACCCCTCCACTTT.

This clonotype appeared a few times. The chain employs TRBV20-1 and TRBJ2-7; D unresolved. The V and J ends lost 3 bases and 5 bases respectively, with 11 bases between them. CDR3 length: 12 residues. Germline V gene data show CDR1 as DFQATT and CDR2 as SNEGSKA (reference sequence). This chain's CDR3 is CSASRDPDEQYV. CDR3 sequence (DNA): TGCAGTGCTAGTCGCGACCCGGACGAGCAGTACGTC.

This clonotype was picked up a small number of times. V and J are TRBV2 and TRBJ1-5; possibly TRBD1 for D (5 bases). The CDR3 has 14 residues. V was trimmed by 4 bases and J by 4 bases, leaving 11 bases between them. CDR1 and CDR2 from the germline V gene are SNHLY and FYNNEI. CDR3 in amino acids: CASSAGTLNQPQHF. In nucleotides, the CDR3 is TGTGCCAGCAGTGCCGGGACTCTAAATCAGCCCCAGCATTTT.

The CDR3 coding sequence is TGTGCCAGCAGCTTATCAAGGAGAGATCAGCCCCAGCATTTT. Its translation is CASSLSRRDQPQHF. This chain uses TRBV7-3 with TRBJ1-5; unclear D gene. Looked up from germline, CDR1 is SGHTA and CDR2 is FQGTGA. This CDR3 is built from 14 residues. Trimming took 2 bases from V and 5 from J, leaving 10 bases between them.

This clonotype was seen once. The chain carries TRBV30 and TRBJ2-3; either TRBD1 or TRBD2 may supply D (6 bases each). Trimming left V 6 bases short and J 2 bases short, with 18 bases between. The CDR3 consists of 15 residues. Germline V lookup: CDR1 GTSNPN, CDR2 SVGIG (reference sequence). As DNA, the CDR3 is TGTGCCTGCAGGGGTGGCTCGGGAGTCACAGATACGCAGTATTTT. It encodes CACRGGSGVTDTQYF.

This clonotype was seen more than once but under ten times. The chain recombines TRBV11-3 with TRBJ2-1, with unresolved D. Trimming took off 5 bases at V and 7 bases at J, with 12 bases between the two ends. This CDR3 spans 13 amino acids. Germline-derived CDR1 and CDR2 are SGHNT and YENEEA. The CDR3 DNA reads TGTGCCAGCAGCCCCTCCGGGTGGAATGAGCAGTTCTTC. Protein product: CASSPSGWNEQFF.

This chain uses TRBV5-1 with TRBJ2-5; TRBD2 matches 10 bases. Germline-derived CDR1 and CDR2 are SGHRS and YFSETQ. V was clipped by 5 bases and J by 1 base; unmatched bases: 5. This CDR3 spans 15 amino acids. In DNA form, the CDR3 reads TGCGCCAGCAGTCGAAGCGGGGGGGGCCAAGAGACCCAGTACTTC. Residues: CASSRSGGGQETQYF. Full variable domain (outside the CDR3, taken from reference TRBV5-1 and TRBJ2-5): KAGVTQTPRYLIKTRGQQVTLSCSPISGHRSVSWYQQTPGQGLQFLFEYFSETQRNKGNFPGRFSGRQFSNSRSEMNVSTLELGDSALYLCASSRSGGGQETQYFGPGTRLLVL.

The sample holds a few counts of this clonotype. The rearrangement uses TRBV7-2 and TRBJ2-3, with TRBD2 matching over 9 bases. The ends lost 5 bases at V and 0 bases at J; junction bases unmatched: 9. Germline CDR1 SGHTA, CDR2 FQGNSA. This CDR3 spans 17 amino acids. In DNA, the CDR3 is TGTGCCAGCAGCCTGGCGGCGGGGGGGCCGAGCACAGATACGCAGTATTTT. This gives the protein CASSLAAGGPSTDTQYF.